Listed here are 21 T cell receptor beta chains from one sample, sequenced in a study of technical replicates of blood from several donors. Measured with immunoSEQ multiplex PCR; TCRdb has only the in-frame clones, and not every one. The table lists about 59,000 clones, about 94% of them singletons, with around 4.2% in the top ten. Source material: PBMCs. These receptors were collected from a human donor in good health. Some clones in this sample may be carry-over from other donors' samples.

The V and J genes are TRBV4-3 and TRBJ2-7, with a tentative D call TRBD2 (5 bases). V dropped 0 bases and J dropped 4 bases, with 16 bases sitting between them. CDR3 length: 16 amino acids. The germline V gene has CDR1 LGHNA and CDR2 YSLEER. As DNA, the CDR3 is TGCGCCAGCAGCCAAGATCTCGCTAGCCGCGGATACGAGCAGTACTTC. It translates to CASSQDLASRGYEQYF.

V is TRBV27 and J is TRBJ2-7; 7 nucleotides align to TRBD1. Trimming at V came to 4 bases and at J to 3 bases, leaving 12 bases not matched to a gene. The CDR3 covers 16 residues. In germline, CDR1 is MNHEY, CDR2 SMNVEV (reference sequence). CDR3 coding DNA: TGTGCCAGCAGTTACTCGATGGGGGACAGACTCTACGAGCAGTACTTC. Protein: CASSYSMGDRLYEQYF.

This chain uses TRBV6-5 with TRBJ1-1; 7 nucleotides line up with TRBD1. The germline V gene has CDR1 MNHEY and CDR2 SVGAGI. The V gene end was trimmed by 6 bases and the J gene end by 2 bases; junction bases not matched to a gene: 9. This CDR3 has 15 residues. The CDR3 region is CASRPPDRANTEAFF. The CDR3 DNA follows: TGTGCCAGCAGGCCCCCCGACAGGGCTAACACTGAAGCTTTCTTT.

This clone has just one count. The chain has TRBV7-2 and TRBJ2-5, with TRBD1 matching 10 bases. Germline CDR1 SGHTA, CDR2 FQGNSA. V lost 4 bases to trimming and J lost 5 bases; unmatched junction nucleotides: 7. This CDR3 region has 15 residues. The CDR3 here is CASSSAGQGTETQYF. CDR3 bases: TGTGCCAGCAGCTCCGCGGGACAGGGGACCGAGACCCAGTACTTC.

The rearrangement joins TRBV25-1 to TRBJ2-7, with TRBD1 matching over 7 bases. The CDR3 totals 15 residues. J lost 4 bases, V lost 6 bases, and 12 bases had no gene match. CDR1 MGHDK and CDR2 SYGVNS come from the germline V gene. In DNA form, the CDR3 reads TGTGCCAGCAGAAGCCCGGGACAGACCAATTACGAGCAGTACTTC. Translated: CASRSPGQTNYEQYF.

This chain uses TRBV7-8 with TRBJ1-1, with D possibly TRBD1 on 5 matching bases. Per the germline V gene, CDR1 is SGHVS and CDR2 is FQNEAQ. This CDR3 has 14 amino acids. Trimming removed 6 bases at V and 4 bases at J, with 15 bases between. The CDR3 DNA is TGTGCCAGCAGAACCGGGGGGGGGAGCACTGAAGCTTTCTTT. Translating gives CASRTGGGSTEAFF.

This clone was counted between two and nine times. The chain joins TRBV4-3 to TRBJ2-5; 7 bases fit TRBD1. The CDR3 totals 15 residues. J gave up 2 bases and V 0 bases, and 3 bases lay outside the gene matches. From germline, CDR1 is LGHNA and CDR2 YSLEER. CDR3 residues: CASSQDRQGQETQYF. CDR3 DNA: TGCGCCAGCAGCCAAGATAGACAGGGACAAGAGACCCAGTACTTC.

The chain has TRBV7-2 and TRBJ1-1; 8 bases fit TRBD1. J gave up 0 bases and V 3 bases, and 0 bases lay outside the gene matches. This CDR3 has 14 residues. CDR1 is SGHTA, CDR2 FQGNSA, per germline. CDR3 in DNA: TGTGCCAGCAGCTTGGGACAGGTGAACACTGAAGCTTTCTTT. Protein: CASSLGQVNTEAFF.

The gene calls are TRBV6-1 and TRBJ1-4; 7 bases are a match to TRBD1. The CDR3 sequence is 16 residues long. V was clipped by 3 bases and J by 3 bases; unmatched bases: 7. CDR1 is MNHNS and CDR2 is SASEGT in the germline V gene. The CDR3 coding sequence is TGTGCCAGCAGTGACCCAGGGGGTGGCTCTAATGAAAAACTGTTTTTT. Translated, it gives CASSDPGGGSNEKLFF.

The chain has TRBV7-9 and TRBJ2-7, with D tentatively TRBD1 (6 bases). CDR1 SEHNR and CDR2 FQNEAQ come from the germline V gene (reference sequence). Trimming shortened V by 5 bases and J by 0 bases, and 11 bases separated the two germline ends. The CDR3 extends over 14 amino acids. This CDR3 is CASSSGQTSYEQYF. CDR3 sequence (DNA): TGTGCCAGCAGCAGCGGACAGACCTCCTACGAGCAGTACTTC.

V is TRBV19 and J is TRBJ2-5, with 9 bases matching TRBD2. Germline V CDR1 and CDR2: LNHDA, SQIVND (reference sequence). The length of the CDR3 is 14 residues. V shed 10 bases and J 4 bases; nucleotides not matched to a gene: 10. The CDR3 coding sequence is TGTGCCACGCGGGGGGGAGCCTTGGGAGAGACCCAGTACTTC. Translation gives CATRGGALGETQYF.

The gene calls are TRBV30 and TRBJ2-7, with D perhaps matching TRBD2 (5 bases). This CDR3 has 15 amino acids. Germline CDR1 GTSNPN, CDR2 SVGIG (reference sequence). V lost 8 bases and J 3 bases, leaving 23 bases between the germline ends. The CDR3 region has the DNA TGTGCCCTAAAGGACCCATCTCGCCGGGACTACGAGCAGTACTTC. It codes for CALKDPSRRDYEQYF.

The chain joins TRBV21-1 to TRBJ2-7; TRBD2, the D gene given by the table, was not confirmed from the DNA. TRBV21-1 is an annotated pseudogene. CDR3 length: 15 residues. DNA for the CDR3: TGTGCCAGCAGCAATGCGGGCAGCCCGAACTACGAGCAGTACTTC. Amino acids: CASSNAGSPNYEQYF.

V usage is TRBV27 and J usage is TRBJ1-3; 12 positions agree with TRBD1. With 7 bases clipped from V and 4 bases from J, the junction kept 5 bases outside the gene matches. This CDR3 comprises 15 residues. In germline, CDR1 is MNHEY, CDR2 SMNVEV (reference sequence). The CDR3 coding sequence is TGTGCCAGCAAAACCGGGACAGGGGGCGGAAACACCATATATTTT. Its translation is CASKTGTGGGNTIYF.

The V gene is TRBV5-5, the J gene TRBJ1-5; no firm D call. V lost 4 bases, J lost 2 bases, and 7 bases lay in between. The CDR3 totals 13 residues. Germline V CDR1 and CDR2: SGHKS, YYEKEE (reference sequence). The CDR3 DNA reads TGTGCCAGCAGCCCGCAGGGCAATCAGCCCCAGCATTTT. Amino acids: CASSPQGNQPQHF.

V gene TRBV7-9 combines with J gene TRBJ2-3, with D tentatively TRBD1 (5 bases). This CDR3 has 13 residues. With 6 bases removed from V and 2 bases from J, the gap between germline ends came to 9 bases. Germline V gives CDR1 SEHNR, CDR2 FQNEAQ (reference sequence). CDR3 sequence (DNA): TGTGCCAGCAGGCAGACAGTCACAGATACGCAGTATTTT. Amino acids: CASRQTVTDTQYF.

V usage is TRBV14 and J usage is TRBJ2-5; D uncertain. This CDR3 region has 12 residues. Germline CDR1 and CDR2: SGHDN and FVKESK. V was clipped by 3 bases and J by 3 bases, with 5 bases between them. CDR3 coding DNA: TGTGCCAGCAGCCAGCCTAAAGAGACCCAGTACTTC. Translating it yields CASSQPKETQYF.

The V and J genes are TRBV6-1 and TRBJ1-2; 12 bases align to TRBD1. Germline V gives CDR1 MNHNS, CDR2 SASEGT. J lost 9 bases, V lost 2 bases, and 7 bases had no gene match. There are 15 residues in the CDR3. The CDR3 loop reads CASSEPGTGGVSYTF. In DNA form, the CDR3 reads TGTGCCAGCAGTGAACCCGGGACAGGGGGCGTCAGCTACACCTTC.

The CDR3 DNA is TGCGCCAGCCACCGGGCGGGGGGGCCCGGAGAGACCCAGTACTTC. Translation gives CASHRAGGPGETQYF. The rearrangement joins TRBV5-1 to TRBJ2-5; 9 nucleotides match TRBD2. CDR3 length equals 15 residues. J gave up 4 bases and V 7 bases, and 11 bases lay outside the gene matches. Per germline, CDR1 SGHRS and CDR2 YFSETQ.

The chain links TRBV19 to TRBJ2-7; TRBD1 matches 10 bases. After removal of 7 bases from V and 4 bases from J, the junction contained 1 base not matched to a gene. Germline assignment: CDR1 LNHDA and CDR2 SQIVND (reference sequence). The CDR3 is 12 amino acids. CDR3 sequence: CASKDRGYEQYF. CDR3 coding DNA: TGTGCCAGTAAGGACAGGGGGTACGAGCAGTACTTC.

CDR3 sequence: CASSFPDTYEQYF. The CDR3 coding sequence is TGTGCCAGCAGCTTCCCAGACACGTACGAGCAGTACTTC. The rearrangement uses TRBV5-5 and TRBJ2-7; no definite D call. The CDR3 has 13 residues. Per the germline V gene, CDR1 is SGHKS and CDR2 is YYEKEE (reference sequence). V was cut by 2 bases and J by 4 bases, with 10 bases left in between.